Listed below are T cell receptor beta chains from one sample, sequenced in a study of cytomegalovirus exposure and HLA in healthy donors. Using immunoSEQ multiplex PCR, the repertoire was profiled, and TCRdb retains in-frame clones only, with some absent. Of around 200,000 clones in the sample, approximately 80% were seen once. Material: PBMCs. Source of these receptors: a girl between 5 and 17 years old in good health and CMV-seronegative. CDR3s include the opening cysteine and the closing phenylalanine or tryptophan. The order of the fields is V gene, D gene, J gene, clone size, CDR3 protein, CDR3 DNA. The D gene is left open where the match is weak. Clone size is shown for a subset of rows, as once, few, many or a class of expanded clone.

V gene: TRBV18
D gene: TRBD1
J gene: TRBJ1-2
clone size: .
CDR3 protein: CASSPTTTGDDGYTF
CDR3 DNA: TGTGCCAGCTCGCCAACCACGACAGGGGACGATGGCTACACCTTC

V gene: TRBV6-1
D gene: .
J gene: TRBJ2-3
clone size: .
CDR3 protein: CASSVGYTQYF
CDR3 DNA: TGTGCCAGCAGTGTCGGTTATACGCAGTATTTT

V gene: TRBV29-1
D gene: TRBD1
J gene: TRBJ1-5
clone size: .
CDR3 protein: CSVELTGDDNQPQHF
CDR3 DNA: TGCAGCGTTGAATTGACAGGGGACGACAATCAGCCCCAGCATTTT

V gene: TRBV7-8
D gene: .
J gene: TRBJ2-2
clone size: .
CDR3 protein: CASSLINTGELFF
CDR3 DNA: TGTGCCAGCAGCTTAATAAACACCGGGGAGCTGTTTTTT

V gene: TRBV6-4
D gene: .
J gene: TRBJ2-3
clone size: .
CDR3 protein: CASSTEGGAQTQYF
CDR3 DNA: TGTGCCAGCAGCACGGAGGGGGGGGCACAGACGCAGTATTTT

V gene: TRBV13
D gene: TRBD1
J gene: TRBJ1-4
clone size: .
CDR3 protein: CASSSSTGASTNEKLFF
CDR3 DNA: TGTGCCAGCAGTTCATCGACAGGGGCGTCAACTAATGAAAAACTGTTTTTT

V gene: TRBV6-6
D gene: .
J gene: TRBJ1-3
clone size: .
CDR3 protein: CASSYSQKRNTIYF
CDR3 DNA: TGTGCCAGCAGTTATAGCCAAAAGAGAAACACCATATATTTT

V gene: TRBV2
D gene: TRBD1
J gene: TRBJ1-3
clone size: .
CDR3 protein: CASSADRGGNTIYF
CDR3 DNA: TGTGCCAGCAGTGCCGACAGGGGGGGAAACACCATATATTTT

V gene: TRBV5-6
D gene: .
J gene: TRBJ2-2
clone size: .
CDR3 protein: CASSLGIYTGELFF
CDR3 DNA: TGTGCCAGCAGCCTCGGGATTTACACCGGGGAGCTGTTTTTT

V gene: TRBV4-2
D gene: .
J gene: TRBJ2-7
clone size: few
CDR3 protein: CASSQDRSGFGLSSYEQYF
CDR3 DNA: TGTGCCAGCAGCCAAGATCGGTCAGGGTTCGGCCTTAGCTCCTACGAGCAGTACTTC

V gene: TRBV11-3
D gene: TRBD1
J gene: TRBJ2-7
clone size: .
CDR3 protein: CASSSSTGPYEQYF
CDR3 DNA: TGTGCCAGCAGCTCCTCGACAGGGCCCTACGAGCAGTACTTC

V gene: TRBV2
D gene: TRBD1
J gene: TRBJ2-5
clone size: .
CDR3 protein: CASSGVGSRTGSRETQYF
CDR3 DNA: TGTGCCAGCAGTGGGGTAGGGTCCCGGACAGGGTCTAGGGAGACCCAGTACTTC

V gene: TRBV11-1
D gene: .
J gene: TRBJ2-2
clone size: .
CDR3 protein: CASSKQGPNTGELFF
CDR3 DNA: TGTGCCAGCAGCAAACAGGGCCCGAACACCGGGGAGCTGTTTTTT

V gene: TRBV10-3
D gene: .
J gene: TRBJ1-3
clone size: many
CDR3 protein: CAITVNPGNTIYF
CDR3 DNA: TGTGCCATCACGGTAAATCCTGGAAACACCATATATTTT

V gene: TRBV19
D gene: .
J gene: TRBJ1-2
clone size: .
CDR3 protein: CASSPRTASGYTF
CDR3 DNA: TGTGCCAGTAGTCCAAGGACTGCCAGCGGCTACACCTTC

V gene: TRBV11-2
D gene: .
J gene: TRBJ2-1
clone size: .
CDR3 protein: CASSLDWGGHNEQFF
CDR3 DNA: TGTGCCAGCAGCTTAGATTGGGGAGGACACAATGAGCAGTTCTTC